This T cell receptor (beta chain) was captured by sequencing in a study of PD-L1 blockade in urothelial cancer. Study overall: Chemotherapy regimens numbering 0 to 3 had been given to patients. Blood analysis was done at 3 weeks (second dose) and 6 weeks after treatment began. Blood samples had a median of around 140,000 T cells, some 83,000 unique TCRs, and clonality approximately 0.08.

J gave up 1 base and V 5 bases, and 11 bases lay outside the gene matches. This CDR3 has 17 residues. CDR1 MNHEY and CDR2 SMNVEV come from the germline V gene (reference sequence). Sampling of each patient yielded between 1 and 8 specimens, collected pretreatment and on-treatment. The protocol was immunoSEQ multiplex PCR, while the TCRdb copy is restricted to in-frame clones and leaves out a portion. The sample holds some 24,000 clones; more than 70% are singletons and the top ten take around 10%. The sequence derives from a man aged 65 to 85 with urothelial cancer. The chain employs TRBV27 and TRBJ2-5; 9 nucleotides align to TRBD2. This specimen consisted of PBMCs, obtained around atezolizumab (anti-PD-L1) treatment. In nucleotides, the CDR3 is TGTGCCAGCAGTCGGATTAGCGGGAGAGACCTCCAAGAGACCCAGTACTTC. Translating gives CASSRISGRDLQETQYF.